Sequencing of this TCR beta chain was carried out in a study of blood T cells in healthy people across ages. Trimming removed 5 bases from V and 0 bases from J; junction bases left unmatched: 10. Looked up from germline, CDR1 is LGHDT and CDR2 is YNNKEL (reference sequence). The CDR3 has 16 amino acids. A second about 7 to 12 cycle PCR used barcoded and J-beta primers. Each cDNA molecule carried a tag from a template-switch adaptor that contained 12 random nucleotides. No fewer than 3 million CDR3-containing paired-end reads came from each sample. TCRdb ran MiXCR on the 5' RACE reads and lists one entry per CDR3 protein. The sample has almost 550,000 distinct CDR3 sequences, nearly 25% seen once. The people who gave samples were healthy Caucasians from Russia, aged about 6 to 95. This clonotype was counted between two and nine times. These records were also assigned to another study, of T cells of mothers and their children. According to that study: The yield was over 8.5 million TCR beta CDR3 reads from each mother and a few million from each child.

The specimen sequenced was blood. This TCR was sampled from a boy younger than 18 in good health. The rearrangement joins TRBV3-1 to TRBJ2-7, with 7 bases aligning to TRBD1. Written as DNA, the CDR3 is TGTGCCAGCAGCTGGGGACAGCCAGTGAGCTCCTACGAGCAGTACTTC. Its translation is CASSWGQPVSSYEQYF.